Below are 28 T cell receptor beta chains sequenced from a single sample in a study of T cells in Graves' hyperthyroidism and ophthalmopathy. TCR beta CDR3 regions were amplified from RNA transcripts. HTBI primers were the set used in a first-round RT-PCR of the TCR CDR3. Via MiXCR, TCRdb re-called the multiplex PCR reads, giving one row per CDR3 protein. The data contain around 600,000 distinct CDR3 sequences, about 14% of them singletons. Sequenced material: blood. These receptors all come from a woman aged 45-59 years with Graves' ophthalmopathy.

This clonotype was counted many times. The chain joins TRBV4-2 to TRBJ2-3; no clear D gene. The V gene's germline CDR1 is LGHNA and CDR2 YNFKEQ. V lost 0 bases to trimming and J lost 4 bases, with 8 bases between them. The CDR3 sequence is 14 residues long. The CDR3 loop is CASSQEPPADTQYF. The CDR3 nucleotides are TGTGCCAGCAGCCAAGAGCCCCCCGCAGATACGCAGTATTTT.

This clonotype has a count of ten or more. The chain carries TRBV7-2 and TRBJ2-7; 12 bases agree with TRBD2. The germline gives CDR1 SGHTA, CDR2 FQGNSA. CDR3 length equals 13 residues. Unmatched junction bases numbered 7, after V lost 5 bases and J lost 11 bases. The CDR3 bases are TGTGCCAGCAGCCCTGGACTAGCGGGGAGTAAGTACTTC. Its translation is CASSPGLAGSKYF. Together with reference TRBV7-2 and TRBJ2-7, the CDR3 gives the full variable domain: GAGVSQSPSNKVTEKGKDVELRCDPISGHTALYWYRQSLGQGLEFLIYFQGNSAPDKSGLPSDRFSAERTGGSVSTLTIQRTQQEDSAVYLCASSPGLAGSKYFGPGTRLTVT.

This clonotype appeared many times. The chain has TRBV7-2 and TRBJ2-1; a weak D match, TRBD2 (6 bases). Germline CDR1 and CDR2: SGHTA and FQGNSA. The length of the CDR3 is 14 residues. V lost 0 bases and J 6 bases, leaving 9 bases between the germline ends. CDR3 amino acids: CASSLAGGANEQFF. The CDR3 DNA follows: TGTGCCAGCAGCTTAGCCGGCGGGGCCAATGAGCAGTTCTTC.

V usage is TRBV12-3 or TRBV12-4 and J usage is TRBJ1-3; possible D gene TRBD1, 5 bases. V lost 8 bases, J lost 0 bases, and 20 bases lay in between. This CDR3 contains 17 residues. CDR3 in amino acids: CASHGGESWSSGNTIYF. The CDR3 coding sequence is TGTGCCAGCCACGGGGGAGAGAGTTGGAGCTCTGGAAACACCATATATTTT.

This rearrangement joins TRBV15 to TRBJ1-1; possible D gene TRBD1, 6 bases. CDR1 is LNHNV and CDR2 is YYDKDF in the germline V gene (reference sequence). Trimming shortened V by 1 base and J by 4 bases, and 10 bases separated the two germline ends. CDR3 length: 14 amino acids. CDR3 residues: CATSRGTVGTEAFF. The CDR3 region has the DNA TGTGCCACCAGCAGAGGGACAGTGGGCACTGAAGCTTTCTTT.

This clonotype was counted between two and nine times. The CDR3 DNA follows: TGTGCCAGCACCATTAGCAATCAGCCCCAGCATTTT. Its protein is CASTISNQPQHF. The genes are TRBV2 and TRBJ1-5; no clear D gene. CDR3 length equals 12 residues. Germline V CDR1 and CDR2: SNHLY, FYNNEI. The V and J ends lost 7 bases and 0 bases respectively, with 4 bases between them.

The gene calls are TRBV6-2 or TRBV6-3 and TRBJ1-2; the D gene is possibly TRBD1 (6 bases). The CDR3 extends over 15 amino acids. The germline V gene has CDR1 MNHEY and CDR2 SVGEGT. Deletions cut 6 bases from V and 7 bases from J, with 21 bases between. CDR3 sequence: CASRLTRGALSGYTF. The CDR3 coding sequence is TGTGCCAGCAGACTCACACGGGGGGCGTTGAGTGGCTACACCTTC.

This clonotype has at least ten counts. The V gene is TRBV28, the J gene TRBJ2-3; 10 bases match TRBD2. The CDR3 sequence is 15 residues long. J was trimmed by 2 bases and V by 4 bases; bases with no gene match: 3. Germline CDR1 reads MDHEN; CDR2 reads SYDVKM. The chain's CDR3 is CASSSSGRNTDTQYF. DNA for the CDR3: TGTGCCAGCAGTTCTAGCGGGAGAAACACAGATACGCAGTATTTT.

This clonotype was found many times. This chain uses TRBV20-1 with TRBJ1-2; D is possibly TRBD1 (6 bases). Trimming left V 1 base short and J 0 bases short, with 12 bases between. CDR1 and CDR2 (germline): DFQATT, SNEGSKA (reference sequence). CDR3 size: 15 residues. The CDR3: CSARGLDSSNYGYTF. DNA for the CDR3: TGCAGTGCTAGAGGATTGGACAGTTCTAACTATGGCTACACCTTC.

The table lists this clonotype with many counts. The chain is built from TRBV18 and TRBJ2-1; 7 bases align to TRBD1. Germline V gives CDR1 KGHSH, CDR2 LQKENI. The CDR3 loop spans 14 amino acids. Losses at the gene ends were 8 bases for V and 0 bases for J; bases not matched to a gene: 4. CDR3 amino acids: CASLGTASYNEQFF. The CDR3 DNA follows: TGTGCCAGCCTCGGGACAGCCTCCTACAATGAGCAGTTCTTC.

This clonotype came up many times. The chain recombines TRBV28 with TRBJ2-1, with TRBD1 matching over 8 bases. Trimming removed 3 bases from V and 4 bases from J; junction bases left unmatched: 8. This CDR3 has 16 residues. The germline V gene encodes CDR1 MDHEN and CDR2 SYDVKM. The CDR3 DNA follows: TGTGCCAGCAGTTTTTTACGACAGGGGCGATACAATGAGCAGTTCTTC. Translation: CASSFLRQGRYNEQFF. The entire variable domain, with the rest obtained from reference TRBV28 and TRBJ2-1, is as follows: DVKVTQSSRYLVKRTGEKVFLECVQDMDHENMFWYRQDPGLGLRLIYFSYDVKMKEKGDIPEGYSVSREKKERFSLILESASTNQTSMYLCASSFLRQGRYNEQFFGPGTRLTVL.

This clonotype was counted ten times or more. The genes are TRBV7-8 and TRBJ2-5; 8 bases are shared with TRBD2. The germline gives CDR1 SGHVS, CDR2 FQNEAQ. This CDR3 comprises 14 residues. V shed 4 bases, J shed 2 bases, and the junction held 3 bases outside the gene matches. CDR3 sequence (DNA): TGTGCCAGCAGCTCCAAGCGGGAGCAAGAGACCCAGTACTTC. Amino acid sequence: CASSSKREQETQYF.

Many counts were recorded for this clonotype. The gene calls are TRBV4-3 and TRBJ2-3; 8 positions match TRBD2. V shed 3 bases and J 5 bases; nucleotides not matched to a gene: 10. The germline gives CDR1 LGHNA, CDR2 YSLEER. The CDR3 totals 16 residues. The CDR3 sequence is CASSHLSGLVGDTQYF. CDR3 sequence (DNA): TGCGCCAGCAGCCACCTTTCGGGACTAGTGGGAGATACGCAGTATTTT.

This chain joins TRBV20-1 and TRBJ1-5; D possibly corresponds to TRBD1 (6 bases). CDR3 length equals 16 residues. Trimming removed 1 base from V and 0 bases from J, with 13 bases in between. Germline V gene lookup returns CDR1 DFQATT and CDR2 SNEGSKA (reference sequence). The CDR3 DNA follows: TGCAGTGCTAGAGGTGGACAGCCTTATAGCAATCAGCCCCAGCATTTT. Amino acid sequence: CSARGGQPYSNQPQHF.

This chain joins TRBV20-1 and TRBJ2-1, with 10 bases that match TRBD2. CDR3 size: 16 residues. Germline V lookup: CDR1 DFQATT, CDR2 SNEGSKA (reference sequence). V lost 2 bases and J lost 0; bases outside the gene matches: 4. Here the CDR3 DNA reads TGCAGTGCTAGAAAGGCTAGCGGGAGCTCCTACAATGAGCAGTTCTTC. Its translation: CSARKASGSSYNEQFF.

As to this clonotype: A much larger clone lies one base from this, so it may be a read error. In nucleotides, the CDR3 is TGCAGCGTTGCTAGCGGGAGGGCCAATGAGCAGTTCTTC. This gives the protein CSVASGRANEQFF. This sequence joins TRBV29-1 and TRBJ2-1; 12 nucleotides align to TRBD2. The ends lost 4 bases at V and 6 bases at J; junction bases unmatched: 1. CDR3 length: 13 residues. The germline V gene has CDR1 SQVTM and CDR2 ANQGSEA.

This chain links TRBV29-1 with TRBJ2-7; 9 bases are shared with TRBD1. Looked up from germline, CDR1 is SQVTM and CDR2 is ANQGSEA. The CDR3 extends over 11 amino acids. V lost 4 bases, J lost 6 bases, and 1 base stayed unmatched. CDR3 nucleotides: TGCAGCGTTGGGACAGGGGTCGAGCAGTACTTC. This codes for CSVGTGVEQYF.

This clonotype has ten or more counts. The chain uses TRBV2 and TRBJ1-2, with D perhaps matching TRBD1 (6 bases). CDR3 length equals 15 residues. The germline gives CDR1 SNHLY, CDR2 FYNNEI. V was cut by 4 bases and J by 5 bases, with 17 bases left in between. The CDR3 protein is CASSAGGGSLYGYTF. The CDR3 DNA reads TGTGCCAGCAGTGCCGGGGGCGGATCTTTGTATGGCTACACCTTC.

The J gene is TRBJ2-3, the V gene TRBV20-1; TRBD2 matches 10 bases. Per the germline V gene, CDR1 is DFQATT and CDR2 is SNEGSKA (reference sequence). V shed 3 bases, J shed 4 bases, and the junction held 7 bases outside the gene matches. There are 15 residues in the CDR3. CDR3: CSASGASGSADTQYF. In DNA, the CDR3 is TGCAGTGCTAGCGGGGCTAGCGGGAGCGCAGATACGCAGTATTTT.

This clonotype was observed at least ten times. The J gene is TRBJ2-7, the V gene TRBV6-2 or TRBV6-3; D possibly matches TRBD1 or TRBD2 (5 bases each). The germline CDR1 and CDR2 sequences are MNHEY and SVGEGT. CDR3 size: 13 residues. V gave up 4 bases and J gave up 3 bases, with 10 bases separating them. The CDR3 here is CASSWDRDYEQYF. The CDR3 DNA is TGTGCCAGCAGTTGGGACCGAGACTACGAGCAGTACTTC.

This clonotype was counted many times. This chain links TRBV7-2 with TRBJ1-2, with D possibly TRBD1 on 5 matching bases. V was trimmed by 4 bases and J by 4 bases, leaving 16 bases between them. The CDR3 covers 15 residues. Germline lookup yields CDR1 SGHTA and CDR2 FQGNSA. The CDR3 nucleotides read TGTGCCAGCAGCTCCCCTCCGACAGAACTCTATGGCTACACCTTC. It is translated as CASSSPPTELYGYTF.

This clonotype has at least ten counts. The chain employs TRBV28 and TRBJ1-2; TRBD1 is a possible D gene (5 bases). Germline V lookup: CDR1 MDHEN, CDR2 SYDVKM. There are 12 residues in the CDR3. With 2 bases removed from V and 12 bases from J, the gap between germline ends came to 13 bases. CDR3 in DNA: TGTGCCAGCAGTTTACAGGACATGGAGAACACCTTC. This translates into CASSLQDMENTF.

This chain joins TRBV30 and TRBJ1-3; a possible D gene is TRBD1 (6 bases). Germline loops: CDR1 GTSNPN, CDR2 SVGIG (reference sequence). CDR3 length: 15 amino acids. Trimming stripped 5 bases from V and 0 bases from J, with 14 bases between. This CDR3 reads CAWGTGISSGNTIYF. As DNA, the CDR3 is TGTGCCTGGGGAACAGGGATCTCCTCTGGAAACACCATATATTTT.

This chain joins TRBV4-3 and TRBJ2-7; D is perhaps TRBD1 (6 bases). The CDR3 runs to 15 residues. Trimming left V 0 bases short and J 2 bases short, with 11 bases between. CDR1 is LGHNA and CDR2 is YSLEER in the germline V gene. CDR3 amino acids: CASSQDRGQAYEQYF. The DNA of the CDR3 is TGCGCCAGCAGCCAAGATAGGGGACAAGCCTACGAGCAGTACTTC.

This clonotype has at least ten counts. V usage is TRBV2 and J usage is TRBJ2-3; the D gene is possibly TRBD2 (5 bases). The ends were cut back, 6 bases at V and 2 bases at J, with 6 bases in the middle. This CDR3 has 12 amino acids. CDR1 and CDR2 (germline): SNHLY, FYNNEI. CDR3 sequence (DNA): TGTGCCAGCAGAGCGGACACAGATACGCAGTATTTT. Translation gives CASRADTDTQYF. Full variable domain (remainder filled in from reference TRBV2 and TRBJ2-3): EPEVTQTPSHQVTQMGQEVILRCVPISNHLYFYWYRQILGQKVEFLVSFYNNEISEKSEIFDDQFSVERPDGSNFTLKIRSTKLEDSAMYFCASRADTDTQYFGPGTRLTVL.

This clonotype was picked up many times. The chain recombines TRBV12-3 or TRBV12-4 with TRBJ2-3; the D gene is possibly TRBD2 (6 bases). Between the trimmed V and J ends, which lost 6 bases and 2 bases, there was a span of 12 bases. CDR3 length: 14 residues. The CDR3 region is CASRERAHTDTQYF. For the CDR3, the DNA is TGTGCCAGCAGAGAGCGGGCACACACAGATACGCAGTATTTT.

This clonotype was detected ten times or more. This chain uses TRBV7-9 with TRBJ2-1; D uncertain. Germline V gene lookup returns CDR1 SEHNR and CDR2 FQNEAQ (reference sequence). Trimming took 2 bases from V and 9 from J, leaving 8 bases between them. This CDR3 is 12 amino acids long. The chain's CDR3 is CASSLSWGEQFF. CDR3 nucleotides: TGTGCCAGCAGCTTATCTTGGGGTGAGCAGTTCTTC.

At least ten counts were recorded for this clonotype. The rearrangement links TRBV12-3 or TRBV12-4 to TRBJ1-5, with 9 bases matching TRBD1. CDR3 length: 15 amino acids. Trimming removed 5 bases from V and 3 bases from J; junction bases left unmatched: 5. CDR3 loop: CASSPDRGHNQPQHF. CDR3 DNA sequence: TGTGCCAGCAGTCCGGACAGGGGCCACAATCAGCCCCAGCATTTT.